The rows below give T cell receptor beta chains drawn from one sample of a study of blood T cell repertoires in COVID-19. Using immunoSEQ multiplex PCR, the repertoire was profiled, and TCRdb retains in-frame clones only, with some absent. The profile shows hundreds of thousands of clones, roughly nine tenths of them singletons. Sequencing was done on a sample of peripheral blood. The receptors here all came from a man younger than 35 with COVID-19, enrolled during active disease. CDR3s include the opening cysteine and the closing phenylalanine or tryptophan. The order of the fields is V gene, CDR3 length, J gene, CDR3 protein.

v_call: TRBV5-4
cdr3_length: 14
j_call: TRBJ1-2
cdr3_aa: CASSSVAGDYGYTF

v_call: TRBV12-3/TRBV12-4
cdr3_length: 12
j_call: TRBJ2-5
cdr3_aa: CASSPPRETQYF

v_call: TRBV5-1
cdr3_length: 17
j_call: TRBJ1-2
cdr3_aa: CASTTSFTGGLNYGYTF

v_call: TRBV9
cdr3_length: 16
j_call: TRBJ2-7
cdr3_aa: CASSVALRDRDAEQYF

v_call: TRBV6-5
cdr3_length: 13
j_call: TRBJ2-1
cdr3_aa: CASSYVRGTEQFF

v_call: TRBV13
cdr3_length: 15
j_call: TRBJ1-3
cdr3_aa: CASSFRRGMGNTIYF

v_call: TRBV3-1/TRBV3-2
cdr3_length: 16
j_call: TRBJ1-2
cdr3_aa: CASSQDRETWTDGYTF

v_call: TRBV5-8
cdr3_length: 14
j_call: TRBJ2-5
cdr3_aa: CASSLGLGLETQYF

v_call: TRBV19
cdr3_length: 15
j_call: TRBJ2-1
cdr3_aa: CASSLAGGPYNEQFF

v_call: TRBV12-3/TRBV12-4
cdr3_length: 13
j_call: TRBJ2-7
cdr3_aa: CASSSTGMDEQYF

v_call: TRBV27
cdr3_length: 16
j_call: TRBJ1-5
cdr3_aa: CASRQQGQTPNQPQHF

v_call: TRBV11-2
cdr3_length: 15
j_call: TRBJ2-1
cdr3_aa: CASSLSLAGGNEQFF

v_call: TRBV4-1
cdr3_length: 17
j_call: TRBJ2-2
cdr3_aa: CASSQGRGQSLTGELFF

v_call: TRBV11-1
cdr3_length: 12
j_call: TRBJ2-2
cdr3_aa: CASSLAGGKLFF

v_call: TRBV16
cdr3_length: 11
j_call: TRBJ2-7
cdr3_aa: CASSQLSEQYF

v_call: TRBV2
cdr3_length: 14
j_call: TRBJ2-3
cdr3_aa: CASSDSKGIDTQYF

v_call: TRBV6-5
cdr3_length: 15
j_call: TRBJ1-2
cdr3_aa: CASRTPQGEYYGYTF

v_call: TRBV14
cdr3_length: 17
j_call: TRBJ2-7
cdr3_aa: CASSQVNGVAESYEQYF

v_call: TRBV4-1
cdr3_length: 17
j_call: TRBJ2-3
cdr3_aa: CASSLPPGTGSTDTQYF

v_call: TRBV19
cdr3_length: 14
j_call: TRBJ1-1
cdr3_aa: CASSAGGVNTEAFF

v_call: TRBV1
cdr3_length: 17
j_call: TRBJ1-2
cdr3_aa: CTSSQLSRRPANYGYTF

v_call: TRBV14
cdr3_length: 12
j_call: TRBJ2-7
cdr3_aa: CASSHFTYEQYF

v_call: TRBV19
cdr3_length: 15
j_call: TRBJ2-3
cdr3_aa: CASRSGTRGADTQYF

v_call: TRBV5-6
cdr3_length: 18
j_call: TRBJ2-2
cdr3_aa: CASSLAMWTHANTGELFF

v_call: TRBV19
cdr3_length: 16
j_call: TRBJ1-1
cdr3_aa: CASSTPWPGMNTEAFF

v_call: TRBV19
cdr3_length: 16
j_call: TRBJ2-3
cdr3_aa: CASSIIAGEHTDTQYF

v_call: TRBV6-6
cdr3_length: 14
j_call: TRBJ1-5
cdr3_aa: CASSYEAPNQPQHF

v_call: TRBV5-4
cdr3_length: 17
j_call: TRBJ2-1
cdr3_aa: CASSFGLAGASYNEQFF

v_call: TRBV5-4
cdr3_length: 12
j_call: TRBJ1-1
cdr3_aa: CASGDREGEAFF

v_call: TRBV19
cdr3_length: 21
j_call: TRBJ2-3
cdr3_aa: CASSNAWGLAGLPTSTDTQYF

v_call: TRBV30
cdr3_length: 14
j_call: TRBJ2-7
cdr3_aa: CAWSWTSGSYEQYF

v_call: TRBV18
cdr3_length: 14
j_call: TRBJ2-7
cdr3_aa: CASSPGGPPSEQYF

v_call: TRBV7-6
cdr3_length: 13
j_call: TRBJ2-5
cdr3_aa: CASRRQGGETQYF

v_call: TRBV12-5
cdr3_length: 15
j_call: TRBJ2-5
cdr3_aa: CASGLRQGYQETQYF

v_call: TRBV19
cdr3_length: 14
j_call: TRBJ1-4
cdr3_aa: CASTRSAANEKLFF

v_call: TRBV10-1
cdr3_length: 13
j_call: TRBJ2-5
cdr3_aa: CASSRTSQETQYF

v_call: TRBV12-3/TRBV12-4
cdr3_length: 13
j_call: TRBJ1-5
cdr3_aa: CASRRGEGLTQHF

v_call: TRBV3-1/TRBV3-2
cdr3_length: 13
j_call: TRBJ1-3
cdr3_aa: CASSRVTGNTIYF

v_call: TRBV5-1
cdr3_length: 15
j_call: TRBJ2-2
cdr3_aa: CASSLELAETGELFF

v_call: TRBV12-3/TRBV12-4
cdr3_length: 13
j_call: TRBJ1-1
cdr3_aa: CASSFQGSTEAFF

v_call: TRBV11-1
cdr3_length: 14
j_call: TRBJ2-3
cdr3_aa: CASSRTGDTDTQYF

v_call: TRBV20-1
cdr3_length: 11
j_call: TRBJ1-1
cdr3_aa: CSATDRAEAFF

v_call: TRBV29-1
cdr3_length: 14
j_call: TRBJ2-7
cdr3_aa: CSVGQGGSSYEQYF

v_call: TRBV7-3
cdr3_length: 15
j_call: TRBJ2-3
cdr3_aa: CASSLEVAGGGPQYF

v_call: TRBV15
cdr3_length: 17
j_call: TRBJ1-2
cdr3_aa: CATSRDMLMDRTYGYTF

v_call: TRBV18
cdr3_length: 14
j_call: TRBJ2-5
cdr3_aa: CASSRTGGAETQYF

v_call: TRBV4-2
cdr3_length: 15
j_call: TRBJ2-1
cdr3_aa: CASSQRAGGLNEQFF

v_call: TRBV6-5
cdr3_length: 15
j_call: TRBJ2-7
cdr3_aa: CASRGGGWEYYEQYF

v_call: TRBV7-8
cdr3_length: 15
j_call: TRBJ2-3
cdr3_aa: CASSLGTSGSSKEYF

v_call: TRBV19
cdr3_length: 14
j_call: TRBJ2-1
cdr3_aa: CASTREKPYNEQFF

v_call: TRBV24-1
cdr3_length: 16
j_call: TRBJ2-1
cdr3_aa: CATSSTRDRGGNEQFF

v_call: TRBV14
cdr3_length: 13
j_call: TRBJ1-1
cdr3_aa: CATAGVMNTEAFF

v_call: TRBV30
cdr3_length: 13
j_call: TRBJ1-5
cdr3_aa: CAWSLQVNQPQHF

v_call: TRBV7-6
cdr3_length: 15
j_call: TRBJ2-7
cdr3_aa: CASIFLDRTSYEQYF

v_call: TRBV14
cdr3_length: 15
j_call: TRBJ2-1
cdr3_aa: CASSPGTSGTTRQFF

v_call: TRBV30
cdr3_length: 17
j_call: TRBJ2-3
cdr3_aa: CAWKEAGGPGLTDTQYF

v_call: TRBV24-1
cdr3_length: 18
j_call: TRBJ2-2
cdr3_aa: CATSYGPMGQGPTGELFF